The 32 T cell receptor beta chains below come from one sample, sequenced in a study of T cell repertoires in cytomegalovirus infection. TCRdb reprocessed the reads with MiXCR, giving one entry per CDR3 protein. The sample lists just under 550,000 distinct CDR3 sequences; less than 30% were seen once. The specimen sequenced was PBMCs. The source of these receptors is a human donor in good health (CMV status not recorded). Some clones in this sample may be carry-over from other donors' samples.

The CDR3 coding sequence is TGTGCCAGCAGCAACGAACCGGGACTAGCGGGGGGGGTGGCCCAGTACTTC. This sequence encodes CASSNEPGLAGGVAQYF. The rearrangement links TRBV7-2 to TRBJ2-5, with 16 bases identical to TRBD2. CDR3 size: 17 residues. CDR1 and CDR2 from the germline V gene are SGHTA and FQGNSA. With V trimmed by 5 bases and J by 9 bases, 12 bases remained unmatched.

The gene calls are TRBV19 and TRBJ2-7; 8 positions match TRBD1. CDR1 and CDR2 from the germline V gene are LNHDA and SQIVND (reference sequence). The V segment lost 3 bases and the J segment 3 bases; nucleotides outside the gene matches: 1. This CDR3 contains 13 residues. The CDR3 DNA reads TGTGCCAGTAGTATTGGGACAGGCTACGAGCAGTACTTC. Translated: CASSIGTGYEQYF.

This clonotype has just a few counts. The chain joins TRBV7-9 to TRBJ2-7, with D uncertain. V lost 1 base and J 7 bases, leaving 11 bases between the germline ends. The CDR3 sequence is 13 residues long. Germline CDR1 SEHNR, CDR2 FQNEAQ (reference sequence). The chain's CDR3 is CASSLDLALEQYF. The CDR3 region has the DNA TGTGCCAGCAGCTTAGATCTCGCGCTTGAGCAGTACTTC. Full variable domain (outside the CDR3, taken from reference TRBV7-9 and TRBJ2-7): DTGVSQNPRHKITKRGQNVTFRCDPISEHNRLYWYRQTLGQGPEFLTYFQNEAQLEKSRLLSDRFSAERPKGSFSTLEIQRTEQGDSAMYLCASSLDLALEQYFGPGTRLTVT.

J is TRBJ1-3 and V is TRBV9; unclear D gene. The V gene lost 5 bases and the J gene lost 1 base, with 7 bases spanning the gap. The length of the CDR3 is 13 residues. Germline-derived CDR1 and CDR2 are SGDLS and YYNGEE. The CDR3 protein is CASRPPSGNTIYF. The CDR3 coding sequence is TGTGCCAGCAGGCCTCCGTCTGGAAACACCATATATTTT.

The CDR3 reads CSVEKFRERENYEQYF. The DNA of the CDR3 is TGCAGCGTTGAAAAGTTTCGGGAGAGGGAGAACTACGAGCAGTACTTC. This chain links TRBV29-1 with TRBJ2-7; TRBD2 might be the D (6 bases). The ends were cut back, 2 bases at V and 3 bases at J, with 20 bases in the middle. The CDR3 loop spans 16 amino acids. CDR1 and CDR2 (germline): SQVTM, ANQGSEA.

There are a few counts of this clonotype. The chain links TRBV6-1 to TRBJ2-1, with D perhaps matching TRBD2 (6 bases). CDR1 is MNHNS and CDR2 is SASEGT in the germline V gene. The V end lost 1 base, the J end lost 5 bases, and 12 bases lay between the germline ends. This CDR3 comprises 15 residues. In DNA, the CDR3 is TGTGCCAGCAGTGAAGAGGGGAGGCGCAACAATGAGCAGTTCTTC. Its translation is CASSEEGRRNNEQFF.

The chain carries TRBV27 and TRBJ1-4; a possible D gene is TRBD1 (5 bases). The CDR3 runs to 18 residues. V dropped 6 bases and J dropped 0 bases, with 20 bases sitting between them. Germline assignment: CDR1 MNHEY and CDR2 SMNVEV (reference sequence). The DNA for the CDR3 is TGTGCCAGCAGCACATATTCCGGGACGGATGCAACTAATGAAAAACTGTTTTTT. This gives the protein CASSTYSGTDATNEKLFF.

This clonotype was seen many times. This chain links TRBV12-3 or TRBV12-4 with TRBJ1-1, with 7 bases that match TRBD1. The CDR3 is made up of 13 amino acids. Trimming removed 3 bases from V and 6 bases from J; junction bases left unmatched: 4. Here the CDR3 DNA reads TGTGCCAGCAGTTTTAACCAGGGGGCTGAAGCTTTCTTT. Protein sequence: CASSFNQGAEAFF.

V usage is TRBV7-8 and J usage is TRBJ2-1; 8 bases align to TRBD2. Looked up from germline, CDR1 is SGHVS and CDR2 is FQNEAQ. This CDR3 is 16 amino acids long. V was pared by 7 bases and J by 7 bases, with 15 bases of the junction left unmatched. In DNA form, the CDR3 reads TGTGCCAGCACCCTTAGAGGTAGCGGGAATCGGAATGAGCAGTTCTTC. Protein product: CASTLRGSGNRNEQFF.

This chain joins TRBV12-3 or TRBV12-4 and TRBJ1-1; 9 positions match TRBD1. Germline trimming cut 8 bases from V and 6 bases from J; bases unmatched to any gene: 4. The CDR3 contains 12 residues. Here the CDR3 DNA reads TGTGCCAGCGGGACAGGGTTGGCTGAAGCTTTCTTT. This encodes CASGTGLAEAFF.

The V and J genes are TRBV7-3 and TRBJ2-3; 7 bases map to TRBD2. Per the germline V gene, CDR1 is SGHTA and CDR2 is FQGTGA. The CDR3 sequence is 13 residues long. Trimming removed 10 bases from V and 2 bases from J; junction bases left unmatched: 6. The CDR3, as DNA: TGTGCCATCTTACTAGCGCTCACAGATACGCAGTATTTT. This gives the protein CAILLALTDTQYF.

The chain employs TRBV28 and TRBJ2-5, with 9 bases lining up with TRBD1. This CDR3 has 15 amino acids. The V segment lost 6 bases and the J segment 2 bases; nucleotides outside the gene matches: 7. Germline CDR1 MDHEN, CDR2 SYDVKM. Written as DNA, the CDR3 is TGTGCCAGCAGCGCCCACAGGGGGCAGCAAGAGACCCAGTACTTC. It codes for CASSAHRGQQETQYF.

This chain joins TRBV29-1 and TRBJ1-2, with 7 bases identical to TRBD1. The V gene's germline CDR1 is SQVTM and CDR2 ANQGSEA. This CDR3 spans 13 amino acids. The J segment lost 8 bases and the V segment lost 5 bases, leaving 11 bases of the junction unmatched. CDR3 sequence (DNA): TGCAGCGTTTTTGGACAGGCCCCGGTGGGCTACACCTTC. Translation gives CSVFGQAPVGYTF.

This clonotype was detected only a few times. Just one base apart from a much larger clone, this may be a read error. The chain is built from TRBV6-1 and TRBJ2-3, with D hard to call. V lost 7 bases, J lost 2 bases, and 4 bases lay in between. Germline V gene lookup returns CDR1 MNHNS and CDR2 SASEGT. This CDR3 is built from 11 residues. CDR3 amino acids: CASTHTDTQYF. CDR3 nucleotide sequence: TGTGCCAGCACCCACACAGATACGCAGTATTTT.

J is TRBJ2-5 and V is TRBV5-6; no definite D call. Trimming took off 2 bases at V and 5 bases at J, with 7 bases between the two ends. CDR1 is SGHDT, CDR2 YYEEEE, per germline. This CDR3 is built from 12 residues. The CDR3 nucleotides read TGTGCCAGCAGCTTTTACCGTGAGACCCAGTACTTC. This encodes CASSFYRETQYF.

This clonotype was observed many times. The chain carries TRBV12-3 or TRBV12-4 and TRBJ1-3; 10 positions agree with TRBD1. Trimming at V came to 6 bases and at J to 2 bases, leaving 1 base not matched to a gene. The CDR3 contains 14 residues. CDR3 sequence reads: CASRTGGTGNTIYF. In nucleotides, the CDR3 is TGTGCCAGCAGGACAGGGGGCACTGGAAACACCATATATTTT.

The CDR3 sequence is CATSGLAFYNEQFF. CDR3 DNA sequence: TGTGCCACCTCGGGACTAGCGTTCTACAATGAGCAGTTCTTC. The chain uses TRBV19 and TRBJ2-1; 10 nucleotides align to TRBD2. Germline V CDR1 and CDR2: LNHDA, SQIVND (reference sequence). V dropped 10 bases and J dropped 3; count of bases not matched to a gene: 6. The CDR3 is made up of 14 amino acids.

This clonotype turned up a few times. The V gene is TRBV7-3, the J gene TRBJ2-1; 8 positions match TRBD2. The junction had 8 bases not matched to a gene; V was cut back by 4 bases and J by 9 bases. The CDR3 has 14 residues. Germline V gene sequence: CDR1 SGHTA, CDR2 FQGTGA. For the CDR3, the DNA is TGTGCCAGCAGCTCCGGGACTAGTGTGGCTGAGCAGTTCTTC. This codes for CASSSGTSVAEQFF.

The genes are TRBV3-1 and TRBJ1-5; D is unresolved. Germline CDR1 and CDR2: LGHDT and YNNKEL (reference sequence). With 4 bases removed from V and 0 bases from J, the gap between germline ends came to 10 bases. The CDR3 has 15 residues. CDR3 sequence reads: CASSRTSGSNQPQHF. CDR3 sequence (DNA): TGTGCCAGCAGCCGAACCTCGGGTAGCAATCAGCCCCAGCATTTT.

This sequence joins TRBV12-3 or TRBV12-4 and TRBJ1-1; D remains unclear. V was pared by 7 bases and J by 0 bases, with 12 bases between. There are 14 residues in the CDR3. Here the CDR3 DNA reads TGTGCCAGCACCCTCGGACGGATGAACACTGAAGCTTTCTTT. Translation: CASTLGRMNTEAFF.

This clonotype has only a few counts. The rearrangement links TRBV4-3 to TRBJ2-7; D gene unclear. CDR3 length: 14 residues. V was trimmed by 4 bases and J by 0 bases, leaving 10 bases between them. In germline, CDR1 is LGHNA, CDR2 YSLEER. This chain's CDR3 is CASSPAQSSYEQYF. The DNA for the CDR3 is TGCGCCAGCAGCCCAGCACAGAGCTCCTACGAGCAGTACTTC.

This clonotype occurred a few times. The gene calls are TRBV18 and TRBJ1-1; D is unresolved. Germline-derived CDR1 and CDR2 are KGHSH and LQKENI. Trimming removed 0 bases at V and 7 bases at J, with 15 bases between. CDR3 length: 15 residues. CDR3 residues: CASSPPSRTEIEAFF. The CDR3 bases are TGTGCCAGCTCACCACCTTCTAGGACTGAGATTGAAGCTTTCTTT.

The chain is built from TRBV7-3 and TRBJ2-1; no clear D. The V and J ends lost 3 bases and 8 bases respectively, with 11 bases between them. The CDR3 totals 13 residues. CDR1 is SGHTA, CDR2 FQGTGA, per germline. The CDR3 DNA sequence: TGTGCCAGCAGCTTCTCTAAGGTGGATGAGCAGTTCTTC. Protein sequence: CASSFSKVDEQFF. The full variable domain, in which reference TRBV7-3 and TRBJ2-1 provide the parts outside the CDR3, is GAGVSQTPSNKVTEKGKYVELRCDPISGHTALYWYRQSLGQGPEFLIYFQGTGAADDSGLPNDRFFAVRPEGSVSTLKIQRTERGDSAVYLCASSFSKVDEQFFGPGTRLTVL.

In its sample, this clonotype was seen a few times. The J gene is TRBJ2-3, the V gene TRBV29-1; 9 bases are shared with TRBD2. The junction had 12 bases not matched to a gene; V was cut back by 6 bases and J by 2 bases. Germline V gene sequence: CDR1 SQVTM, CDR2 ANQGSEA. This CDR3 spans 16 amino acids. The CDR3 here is CSVLLSGRRITDTQYF. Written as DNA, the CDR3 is TGCAGCGTCCTCCTAAGCGGGAGGAGGATCACAGATACGCAGTATTTT.

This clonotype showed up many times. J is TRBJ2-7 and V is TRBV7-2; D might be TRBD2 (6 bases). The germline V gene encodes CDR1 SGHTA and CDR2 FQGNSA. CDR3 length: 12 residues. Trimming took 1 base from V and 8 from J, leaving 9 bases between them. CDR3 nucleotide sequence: TGTGCCAGCAGCTTAGACCGGGGGAAGCAGTACTTC. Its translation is CASSLDRGKQYF.

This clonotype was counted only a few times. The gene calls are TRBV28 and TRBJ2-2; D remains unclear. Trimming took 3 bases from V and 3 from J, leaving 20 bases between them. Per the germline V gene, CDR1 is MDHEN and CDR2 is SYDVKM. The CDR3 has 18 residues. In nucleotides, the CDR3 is TGTGCCAGCAGTTTTTCCTCACTTTTGGGATCGGACACCGGGGAGCTGTTTTTT. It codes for CASSFSSLLGSDTGELFF.

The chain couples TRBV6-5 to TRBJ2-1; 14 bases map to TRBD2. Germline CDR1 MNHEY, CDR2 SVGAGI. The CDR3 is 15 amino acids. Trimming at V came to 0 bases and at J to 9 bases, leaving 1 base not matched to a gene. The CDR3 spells CASSYSGLAGGEQFF. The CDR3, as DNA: TGTGCCAGCAGTTACTCCGGACTAGCGGGAGGTGAGCAGTTCTTC.

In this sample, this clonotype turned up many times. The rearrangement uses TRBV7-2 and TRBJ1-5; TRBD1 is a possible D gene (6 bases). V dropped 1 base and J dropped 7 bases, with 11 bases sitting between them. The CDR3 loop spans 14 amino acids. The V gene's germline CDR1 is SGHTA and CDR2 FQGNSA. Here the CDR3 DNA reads TGTGCCAGCAGCTTAGGAGGGGGTCGACAGCCCCAGCATTTT. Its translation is CASSLGGGRQPQHF.

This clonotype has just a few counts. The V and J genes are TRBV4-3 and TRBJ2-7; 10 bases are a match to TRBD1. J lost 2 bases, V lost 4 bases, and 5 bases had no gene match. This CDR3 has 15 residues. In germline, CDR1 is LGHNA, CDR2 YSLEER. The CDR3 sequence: CASSPGQGGTYEQYF. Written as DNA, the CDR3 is TGCGCCAGCAGCCCCGGACAGGGGGGTACCTACGAGCAGTACTTC.

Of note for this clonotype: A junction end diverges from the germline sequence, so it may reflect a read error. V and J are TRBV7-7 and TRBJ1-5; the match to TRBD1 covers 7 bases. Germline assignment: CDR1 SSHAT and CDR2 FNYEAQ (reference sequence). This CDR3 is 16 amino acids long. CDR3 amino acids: CASSPTGTVSNQPQHF. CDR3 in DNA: TGTGCTAGCAGCCCCACCGGGACAGTTTCTAATCAGCCCCAGCATTTT.

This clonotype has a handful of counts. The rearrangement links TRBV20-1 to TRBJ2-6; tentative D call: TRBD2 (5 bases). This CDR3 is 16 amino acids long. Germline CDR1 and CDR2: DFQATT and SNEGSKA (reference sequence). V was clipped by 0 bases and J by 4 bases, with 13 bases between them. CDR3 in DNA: TGCAGTGCTAGAGATCCCGGGCCGGGAGGGGCCAACGTCCTGACTTTC. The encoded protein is CSARDPGPGGANVLTF.

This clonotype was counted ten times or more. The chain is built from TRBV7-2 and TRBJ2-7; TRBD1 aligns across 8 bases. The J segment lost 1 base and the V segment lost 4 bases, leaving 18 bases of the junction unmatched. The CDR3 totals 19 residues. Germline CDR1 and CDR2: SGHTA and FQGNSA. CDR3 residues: CASSSPQRSQGARSYEQYF. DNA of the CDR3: TGTGCCAGCAGCTCCCCTCAAAGAAGCCAGGGGGCGAGGTCCTACGAGCAGTACTTC.